This T cell receptor (beta chain) was profiled in a study of T cell clones after liver transplantation. Study as a whole: TCRbeta sequencing after a pre-transplant mixed lymphocyte reaction identified graft-donor-reactive clones, later tracked in post-transplant blood. Graft-donor-reactive sequences were compared with third-party-reactive TCRbeta sequences from pre-transplant mixed lymphocyte reactions. Patients counted as tolerant after at least one year off all immunosuppression, enzymes not exceeding twice normal. Timepoints were pre-transplant, pre-withdrawal, and after withdrawal was completed or failed.

Libraries were prepared by immunoSEQ multiplex PCR; TCRdb keeps only in-frame clonotypes and omits some of them. The sample shows more than 70,000 clones, over 65% of them seen only once. This CDR3 has 14 amino acids. The receptor was derived from a human patient who received a liver transplant. The T cells may come from the graft donor. Sequenced here: CD4+ T cells from blood, sampled at the 22-month timepoint. The rearrangement joins TRBV21-1 to TRBJ2-4; the table's D call TRBD2 went unverified against the DNA. TRBV21-1 is designated a pseudogene. The CDR3 is CASSRTGRGNIQYF. The CDR3 DNA reads as TGTGCCAGCAGCAGGACCGGGAGAGGAAACATTCAGTACTTC.